This entry concerns a single T cell receptor beta chain. Its antigen is still unknown. Time point given: pre-sensitization, week 0. The treatment: therapeutic diphenylcyclopropenone sensitization with weekly scalp DPC. Donors, patients with alopecia ranging from 18 to 70 years old and judged suitable for DPC, provided samples. This specimen comes from a study of human T cells and chemical hapten exposure. Points from the study as a whole: Patch test score tracked positively with PT1 expanded TCR counts. Having alopecia, donors may respond immunologically unlike healthy people.

The trim removed 0 bases at V and 8 bases at J, leaving 7 bases unmatched. Germline V gene lookup returns CDR1 GTSNPN and CDR2 SVGIG (reference sequence). CDR3 length: 15 residues. TCRdb re-derived calls from the RACE reads in MiXCR, one entry per CDR3 protein. Among 45,000 to 60,000 distinct CDR3 sequences listed, about 9.4% were seen once. J is TRBJ1-4 and V is TRBV30; 9 bases align to TRBD1. Specimen: whole blood, collected in connection with sensitization to the hapten diphenylcyclopropenone (DPC). The receptor comes from a middle-aged woman with alopecia areata. Some clones in this sample may be carry-over from other donors' samples. The CDR3 sequence: CAWSVNRGRQEKLFF. The DNA of the CDR3 is TGTGCCTGGAGTGTAAACAGGGGGCGACAGGAAAAACTGTTTTTT.